Listed here is a single T cell receptor (beta chain). The target antigen is unknown. This specimen comes from a study of T cell responses to AZD1222 COVID-19 vaccine. Points from the study as a whole: Reports indicate that nearly half of spike-specific TCRs are directed at unmutated variant regions. CD4 TCRs linked to vaccination spanned spike, dominating at 160-218 and 743-854.

Measured with immunoSEQ multiplex PCR; TCRdb has only the in-frame clones, and not every one. The sample yields 200,000 to 250,000 clones, more than 85% seen once. The V and J ends lost 7 bases and 0 bases respectively, with 12 bases between them. This CDR3 spans 14 amino acids. CDR1 and CDR2 from the germline V gene are MNHEY and SVGAGI. This receptor was obtained from an adult in good health. The specimen comprised peripheral blood, sampled on day 0 of MenACWY control vaccination. This chain joins TRBV6-5 and TRBJ1-1; no clear D. DNA for the CDR3: TGTGCCAGCACTTCAGCCTCCATGAACACTGAAGCTTTCTTT. This sequence encodes CASTSASMNTEAFF.